This T cell receptor (beta chain) was captured in a study of PD-1 blockade in classical Hodgkin lymphoma. Study details: Nivolumab was administered to patients intravenously at 3 mg/kg every 2 weeks.

Time point: cycle 4 day 1 (C4D1), after about 6 weeks of nivolumab. There was relapse after autologous stem cell transplantation in every patient, and there was variation in brentuximab vedotin exposure. Comments on this clone: The antigen is not known.

Clones were read by immunoSEQ multiplex PCR, and TCRdb kept only the in-frame ones, dropping some. This table holds about 92,000 clones, 83% found once. Points from the study as a whole: Newly diagnosed patients were reported to start with lower TCR diversity than healthy donors. In CD4+ cells, TCR diversity went up significantly by C4D1, but in CD8+ cells it did not.

Per the germline V gene, CDR1 is SNHLY and CDR2 is FYNNEI. The V end lost 6 bases, the J end lost 4 bases, and 15 bases lay between the germline ends. The CDR3 consists of 14 residues. This sample comprised peripheral blood mononuclear cells (PBMCs), obtained before the fourth cycle of nivolumab. This receptor was taken from a human donor with classical Hodgkin lymphoma. The J gene is TRBJ1-2, the V gene TRBV2, with D possibly being TRBD1 (6 bases). The CDR3 DNA follows: TGTGCCAGCAGGGAATCAGGGGCCCCCTATGGCTACACCTTC. Its protein is CASRESGAPYGYTF.